These 12 T cell receptor beta chains were sequenced from one sample in a study of cytomegalovirus exposure and HLA in healthy donors. PCR employed 60 Vbeta and 13 Jbeta primers. Clones were sequenced by immunoSEQ multiplex PCR, and TCRdb holds only the in-frame ones, with some missing. The repertoire holds about 120,000 clones, over 70% seen once, with about 1.5% in the top ten. The sequencing sample was made of PBMCs. The receptors originated from a woman under 30 in good health and CMV-seronegative.

The chain carries TRBV7-6 and TRBJ2-5; D perhaps matches TRBD1 (6 bases). Judging by the DNA end, TRBJ2-7 fits better; the J call may be wrong. The CDR3 has 13 residues. The germline CDR1 and CDR2 sequences are SGHVS and FNYEAQ. The CDR3 is CASSVGGESEQYF. CDR3 in DNA: TGTGCCAGCAGCGTAGGGGGAGAGAGCGAGCAGTACTTC.

This rearrangement joins TRBV6-1 to TRBJ1-5; tentative D call: TRBD1 (6 bases). Trimming removed 6 bases at V and 1 base at J, with 13 bases between. This CDR3 region has 15 residues. Germline V gene lookup returns CDR1 MNHNS and CDR2 SASEGT. The CDR3 is CASSLRTDSNQPQHF. The CDR3 coding sequence is TGTGCCAGCAGCCTCCGGACAGACAGCAATCAGCCCCAGCATTTT.

This clone was found a few times. This CDR3 is CASSFRGTEPVLNEQFF. DNA for the CDR3: TGTGCCAGCAGCTTTAGGGGGACAGAGCCCGTATTAAATGAGCAGTTCTTC. This chain joins TRBV11-1 and TRBJ2-1; 7 nucleotides match TRBD1. This CDR3 contains 17 residues. Trimming at V came to 3 bases and at J to 7 bases, leaving 15 bases not matched to a gene. The V gene's germline CDR1 is SGHAT and CDR2 FQDESV (reference sequence).

This chain uses TRBV11-2 with TRBJ1-4, with D possibly TRBD1 on 6 matching bases. The CDR3 consists of 15 residues. V was shortened by 5 bases and J by 4 bases, with 14 bases between the two germline ends. Germline V gives CDR1 SGHAT, CDR2 FQNNGV. The chain's CDR3 is CASSTWTDLNEKLFF. The CDR3, as DNA: TGTGCCAGCAGCACCTGGACAGACCTTAATGAAAAACTGTTTTTT.

The V and J genes are TRBV6-5 and TRBJ2-2, with D perhaps TRBD1 (5 bases). CDR1 and CDR2 from the germline V gene are MNHEY and SVGAGI. V shed 5 bases and J shed 5 bases, with 6 bases lying between them. CDR3 length equals 12 residues. The DNA for the CDR3 is TGTGCCAGCAGTCAGGGAACCGGGGAGCTGTTTTTT. This sequence encodes CASSQGTGELFF.

The V call is TRBV6-5, the J call TRBJ1-4; no reliable D call. V gave up 0 bases and J gave up 5 bases, with 10 bases separating them. The CDR3 is made up of 15 amino acids. The germline V gene encodes CDR1 MNHEY and CDR2 SVGAGI. This CDR3 reads CASSYSTGFNEKLFF. The CDR3 DNA is TGTGCCAGCAGTTACTCGACGGGATTCAATGAAAAACTGTTTTTT.

The CDR3 sequence: CSVGGFEGQPRRDTQYF. The CDR3 DNA sequence: TGCAGCGTTGGGGGTTTTGAGGGACAGCCCCGACGCGATACGCAGTATTTT. The rearrangement uses TRBV29-1 and TRBJ2-3; 7 bases fit TRBD1. CDR1 and CDR2 from the germline V gene are SQVTM and ANQGSEA. This CDR3 spans 17 amino acids. The V gene end was trimmed by 4 bases and the J gene end by 6 bases; junction bases not matched to a gene: 19.

The V gene is TRBV11-2, the J gene TRBJ2-7; TRBD1 is a possible D gene (6 bases). The germline V gene has CDR1 SGHAT and CDR2 FQNNGV. Trimming stripped 2 bases from V and 7 bases from J, with 15 bases between. CDR3 length: 14 residues. The CDR3 DNA reads as TGTGCCAGCAGCTTACGCAGGGGCTTGGGTGAGCAGTACTTC. It specifies CASSLRRGLGEQYF.

The table lists this clone with a few counts. V gene TRBV6-1 combines with J gene TRBJ1-1; 7 bases align to TRBD1. Germline CDR1 and CDR2: MNHNS and SASEGT. The CDR3 contains 14 residues. The junction had 5 bases not matched to a gene; V was cut back by 6 bases and J by 1 base. Here the CDR3 reads CASRNRGTNTEAFF. The CDR3, as DNA: TGTGCCAGCAGGAACAGGGGCACGAACACTGAAGCTTTCTTT.

The chain joins TRBV15 to TRBJ2-7; TRBD1 might be the D (6 bases). Germline CDR1 and CDR2: LNHNV and YYDKDF (reference sequence). The ends were cut back, 2 bases at V and 2 bases at J, with 13 bases in the middle. This CDR3 region has 15 residues. CDR3 sequence reads: CATSRTGFMPYEQYF. The DNA of the CDR3 is TGTGCCACCAGCAGAACAGGGTTTATGCCCTACGAGCAGTACTTC.

This clone was found once. The chain employs TRBV19 and TRBJ2-1, with 8 bases lining up with TRBD1. With 10 bases clipped from V and 7 bases from J, the junction kept 12 bases outside the gene matches. The CDR3 is 14 residues long. Germline V CDR1 and CDR2: LNHDA, SQIVND (reference sequence). The chain's CDR3 is CATLPRQGTNEQFF. CDR3 nucleotides: TGTGCCACTCTTCCGAGACAGGGGACTAATGAGCAGTTCTTC.

The chain links TRBV19 to TRBJ1-2; D ambiguous. Trimming removed 10 bases at V and 1 base at J, with 19 bases between. Germline lookup yields CDR1 LNHDA and CDR2 SQIVND (reference sequence). The CDR3 has 15 residues. The CDR3 here is CATQGVAEVNYGYTF. The CDR3 DNA sequence: TGTGCCACACAAGGAGTGGCGGAGGTTAACTATGGCTACACCTTC.